The 31 T cell receptor beta chains below all came from one sample that was sequenced in a study of T cell responses to AZD1222 COVID-19 vaccine. Generated by immunoSEQ multiplex PCR, the TCRdb table keeps only in-frame clones and is missing some. Of about 96,000 clones listed, more than 75% were seen once; the top ten hold roughly 5.5%. The sequencing here drew on peripheral blood, taken on day 0 of MenACWY control vaccination. The receptors shown here come from an adult in good health.

V is TRBV5-1 and J is TRBJ1-2, with 7 bases fitting TRBD1. Germline V gene data show CDR1 as SGHRS and CDR2 as YFSETQ. CDR3 size: 15 residues. V was clipped by 1 base and J by 8 bases; unmatched bases: 11. This CDR3 is CASSLRQGTVEGYTF. The DNA of the CDR3 is TGCGCCAGCAGCTTGCGGCAGGGGACAGTAGAAGGCTACACCTTC.

This chain links TRBV6-1 with TRBJ1-5; TRBD1 might be the D (6 bases). Germline CDR1 is MNHNS and CDR2 is SASEGT. This CDR3 comprises 15 residues. Trimming removed 0 bases at V and 5 bases at J, with 11 bases between. The CDR3 region is CASSEALGADQPQHF. CDR3 nucleotide sequence: TGTGCCAGCAGTGAAGCATTGGGGGCCGATCAGCCCCAGCATTTT.

The chain combines TRBV11-2 with TRBJ2-2; D may match TRBD1 or TRBD2 (5 bases each). V was clipped by 1 base and J by 3 bases, with 6 bases between them. Germline assignment: CDR1 SGHAT and CDR2 FQNNGV. There are 14 residues in the CDR3. The DNA of the CDR3 is TGTGCCAGCAGCTTAGCGGGACACACCGGGGAGCTGTTTTTT. Translated: CASSLAGHTGELFF. Looking up the rest from reference TRBV11-2 and TRBJ2-2 gives the full variable domain: EAGVAQSPRYKIIEKRQSVAFWCNPISGHATLYWYQQILGQGPKLLIQFQNNGVVDDSQLPKDRFSAERLKGVDSTLKIQPAKLEDSAVYLCASSLAGHTGELFFGEGSRLTVL.

V and J are TRBV2 and TRBJ2-3; TRBD2 agrees at 7 bases. Germline V gene data show CDR1 as SNHLY and CDR2 as FYNNEI. CDR3 length: 16 amino acids. V lost 4 bases to trimming and J lost 2 bases; unmatched junction nucleotides: 9. The CDR3 protein is CASSAGGAGPTDTQYF. The CDR3 DNA sequence: TGTGCCAGCAGTGCCGGGGGAGCGGGACCCACAGATACGCAGTATTTT. Full variable domain (rest looked up from reference TRBV2 and TRBJ2-3): EPEVTQTPSHQVTQMGQEVILRCVPISNHLYFYWYRQILGQKVEFLVSFYNNEISEKSEIFDDQFSVERPDGSNFTLKIRSTKLEDSAMYFCASSAGGAGPTDTQYFGPGTRLTVL.

The CDR3 is CASSWGQSTDTQYF. The CDR3 DNA sequence: TGTGCCAGCAGTTGGGGACAGAGCACAGATACGCAGTATTTT. V and J are TRBV6-5 and TRBJ2-3; TRBD1 matches 7 bases. Germline trimming cut 4 bases from V and 0 bases from J; bases unmatched to any gene: 1. Per germline, CDR1 MNHEY and CDR2 SVGAGI. The CDR3 totals 14 residues.

The genes are TRBV3-1 (or the pseudogene TRBV3-2) and TRBJ1-1; 9 bases align to TRBD1. Germline assignment: CDR1 LGHDT and CDR2 YNNKEL (reference sequence). J lost 7 bases, V lost 4 bases, and 4 bases had no gene match. The CDR3 totals 13 residues. The CDR3 region is CASSRMTGGEAFF. CDR3 coding DNA: TGTGCCAGCAGCCGCATGACAGGGGGTGAAGCTTTCTTT.

This rearrangement joins TRBV4-1 to TRBJ2-7; unclear D gene. Deletions cut 6 bases from V and 3 bases from J, with 15 bases between. Germline V lookup: CDR1 MGHRA, CDR2 YSYEKL. The CDR3 extends over 14 amino acids. This CDR3 reads CASSQSDGFYEQYF. The CDR3 DNA follows: TGCGCCAGCAGTCAGTCGGACGGATTCTACGAGCAGTACTTC.

The chain employs TRBV3-1 (or the pseudogene TRBV3-2) and TRBJ2-1; TRBD2 matches 14 bases. The CDR3 loop spans 16 amino acids. Germline values: CDR1 LGHDT, CDR2 YNNKEL (reference sequence). The V and J ends lost 6 bases and 7 bases, in that order; junction bases with no gene match: 8. The CDR3 coding sequence is TGTGCCAGCAGTCGACTAGCGGGAGGGCCGGGGAATGAGCAGTTCTTC. This sequence encodes CASSRLAGGPGNEQFF.

J is TRBJ1-3 and V is TRBV7-2, with TRBD1 matching over 7 bases. Trimming at V came to 5 bases and at J to 3 bases, leaving 7 bases not matched to a gene. The CDR3 is 15 residues long. Germline CDR1 SGHTA, CDR2 FQGNSA. This CDR3 is CASSAQQGNGNTIYF. CDR3 nucleotides: TGTGCCAGCAGCGCCCAACAGGGGAATGGAAACACCATATATTTT.

The J gene is TRBJ2-2, the V gene TRBV24-1; D not certain. Germline V gives CDR1 KGHDR, CDR2 SFDVKD. Trimming took off 6 bases at V and 3 bases at J, with 10 bases between the two ends. This CDR3 spans 14 amino acids. CDR3 in DNA: TGTGCCACCAGTCCGGTCTCCGACACCGGGGAGCTGTTTTTT. The encoded protein is CATSPVSDTGELFF.

This rearrangement joins TRBV7-2 to TRBJ2-7; 8 bases map to TRBD1. Germline assignment: CDR1 SGHTA and CDR2 FQGNSA. V lost 3 bases to trimming and J lost 4 bases; unmatched junction nucleotides: 11. The CDR3 consists of 16 residues. This chain's CDR3 is CASSLQLPGQGYEQYF. The CDR3 DNA follows: TGTGCCAGCAGCTTGCAATTACCCGGACAGGGTTACGAGCAGTACTTC.

The chain links TRBV11-3 to TRBJ2-7; TRBD2 agrees at 10 bases. The CDR3 covers 18 residues. The J segment lost 3 bases and the V segment lost 5 bases, leaving 16 bases of the junction unmatched. Germline CDR1 and CDR2: SGHNT and YENEEA. The CDR3 DNA is TGTGCCAGCAGCCACACGTCCCGTGTCAGCGGGAGGGGCTACGAGCAGTACTTC. It specifies CASSHTSRVSGRGYEQYF.

This clone appeared a single time. This chain connects TRBV18 to TRBJ1-6; D gene ambiguous. The CDR3 loop spans 15 amino acids. Trimming stripped 6 bases from V and 7 bases from J, with 16 bases between. Germline CDR1 and CDR2: KGHSH and LQKENI. Here the CDR3 DNA reads TGTGCCAGCTCCCTCCGATCCGGCGAGAATTCACCCCTCCACTTT. It is translated as CASSLRSGENSPLHF.

The chain combines TRBV2 with TRBJ2-7; possibly TRBD2 for D (5 bases). Germline-derived CDR1 and CDR2 are SNHLY and FYNNEI. The V end was cut by 4 bases, the J end by 4 bases, with 14 bases between. This CDR3 is built from 14 residues. The CDR3 DNA is TGTGCCAGCAGTGCCGGTCCTGGGGAGTACGAGCAGTACTTC. Amino acid sequence: CASSAGPGEYEQYF.

This chain links TRBV19 with TRBJ1-2; no definite D call. The CDR3 runs 13 residues. Looked up from germline, CDR1 is LNHDA and CDR2 is SQIVND (reference sequence). The germline V and J ends were trimmed by 4 bases and 5 bases, with 11 bases remaining between them. Here the CDR3 reads CASSKTGGYGYTF. The CDR3 DNA reads as TGTGCCAGTAGTAAGACGGGAGGGTATGGCTACACCTTC.

For the CDR3, the DNA is TGTGCCAGCAGAACGACAGGGCCTCCCTACGAGCAGTACTTC. Its translation: CASRTTGPPYEQYF. The chain has TRBV6-5 and TRBJ2-7; 7 nucleotides match TRBD1. The CDR3 has 14 amino acids. The germline V gene has CDR1 MNHEY and CDR2 SVGAGI. Trimming removed 6 bases from V and 2 bases from J; junction bases left unmatched: 7.

V and J are TRBV29-1 and TRBJ2-7; 7 bases align to TRBD1. Germline V CDR1 and CDR2: SQVTM, ANQGSEA. Trimming removed 4 bases from V and 9 bases from J; junction bases left unmatched: 9. The CDR3 length is 12 residues. The DNA for the CDR3 is TGCAGCGTTGGCGAGGGGGCGGGCGCGCAGTACTTC. Protein sequence: CSVGEGAGAQYF.

The rearrangement joins TRBV13 to TRBJ1-1, with a tentative D call TRBD1 (6 bases). V dropped 5 bases and J dropped 5 bases, with 21 bases sitting between them. Germline assignment: CDR1 PRHDT and CDR2 FYEKMQ (reference sequence). CDR3 length: 16 residues. CDR3: CASSTRGQGRGTEAFF. CDR3 DNA: TGTGCCAGCAGCACCCGGGGCCAGGGGAGGGGGACTGAAGCTTTCTTT.

The count of this clone is one. V is TRBV28 and J is TRBJ1-4, with a weak D call TRBD1 (5 bases). Germline CDR1 reads MDHEN; CDR2 reads SYDVKM. V lost 7 bases, J lost 10 bases, and 19 bases lay in between. The CDR3 has 14 residues. CDR3 protein: CASTVRMGGGKLFF. The DNA for the CDR3 is TGTGCCAGCACGGTCCGGATGGGGGGGGGAAAACTGTTTTTT.

The V gene is TRBV7-9, the J gene TRBJ1-4; 7 bases line up with TRBD1. The length of the CDR3 is 14 residues. V shed 5 bases, J shed 8 bases, and the junction held 8 bases outside the gene matches. Germline V gene sequence: CDR1 SEHNR, CDR2 FQNEAQ (reference sequence). Here the CDR3 reads CASSTGTAQEKLFF. The CDR3 coding sequence is TGTGCCAGCAGCACCGGGACAGCCCAGGAAAAACTGTTTTTT.

This clone was seen only once. The same CDR3 is also encoded by other DNA sequences in this sample. CDR3 amino acids: CASSLDRVSYNEQFF. CDR3 coding DNA: TGTGCCAGCAGTCTCGACAGGGTATCCTACAATGAGCAGTTCTTC. The chain combines TRBV5-5 with TRBJ2-1; 7 bases match TRBD1. In germline, CDR1 is SGHKS, CDR2 YYEKEE (reference sequence). J was trimmed by 1 base and V by 5 bases; bases with no gene match: 6. This CDR3 is built from 15 residues.

The chain employs TRBV28 and TRBJ2-4, with TRBD2 as a possible D gene (6 bases). CDR3 size: 15 residues. Between the trimmed V and J ends, which lost 3 bases and 6 bases, there was a span of 15 bases. The germline V gene has CDR1 MDHEN and CDR2 SYDVKM. CDR3 sequence reads: CASSLGRGALNIQYF. The CDR3 DNA sequence: TGTGCCAGCAGTTTGGGGCGGGGAGCCCTAAACATTCAGTACTTC.

The gene calls are TRBV27 and TRBJ2-7; TRBD1 is a possible D gene (5 bases). The CDR3 runs to 11 residues. Looked up from germline, CDR1 is MNHEY and CDR2 is SMNVEV (reference sequence). Trimming removed 7 bases from V and 4 bases from J, with 8 bases in between. The CDR3 is CASKTEYEQYF. For the CDR3, the DNA is TGTGCCAGCAAGACAGAATACGAGCAGTACTTC.

J is TRBJ1-6 and V is TRBV28, with a possible D match to TRBD1 (6 bases). The CDR3 runs to 17 residues. The germline V and J ends were trimmed by 7 bases and 5 bases, with 21 bases remaining between them. Germline V gives CDR1 MDHEN, CDR2 SYDVKM. CDR3 coding DNA: TGTGCCAGCACCCTTCCCGGGGGGGCCCGTGATAATTCACCCCTCCACTTT. Its translation: CASTLPGGARDNSPLHF.

The CDR3 protein is CASSSGIAGQQETQYF. For the CDR3, the DNA is TGTGCCAGCAGCTCAGGTATCGCGGGTCAGCAAGAGACCCAGTACTTC. This chain links TRBV7-9 with TRBJ2-5; D is perhaps TRBD2 (5 bases). The V and J ends lost 4 bases and 2 bases respectively, with 17 bases between them. The CDR3 is made up of 16 amino acids. The germline gives CDR1 SEHNR, CDR2 FQNEAQ (reference sequence).

This clone was detected only a few times. The V call is TRBV7-9, the J call TRBJ1-6; 10 bases fit TRBD1. Germline V gives CDR1 SEHNR, CDR2 FQNEAQ (reference sequence). This CDR3 has 15 amino acids. V trimming: 6 bases; J trimming: 8 bases; junction bases outside the gene matches: 7. In nucleotides, the CDR3 is TGTGCCAGCAGATCCACCGGGACAGGGGATTCACCCCTCCACTTT. Residues: CASRSTGTGDSPLHF.

The chain links TRBV28 to TRBJ1-5, with a possible D match to TRBD1 (5 bases). Per germline, CDR1 MDHEN and CDR2 SYDVKM. The CDR3 sequence is 13 residues long. Trimming left V 6 bases short and J 4 bases short, with 10 bases between. DNA of the CDR3: TGTGCCAGCAGCCGGGACCGAAATCAGCCCCAGCATTTT. Its translation: CASSRDRNQPQHF.

V is TRBV6-2 or TRBV6-3 and J is TRBJ1-2; 7 bases agree with TRBD1. Trimming removed 6 bases from V and 4 bases from J; junction bases left unmatched: 5. The V gene's germline CDR1 is MNHEY and CDR2 SVGEGT. This CDR3 comprises 13 residues. Written as DNA, the CDR3 is TGTGCCAGCAGCCACGACAGGGCCTATGGCTACACCTTC. Protein sequence: CASSHDRAYGYTF.

This chain joins TRBV19 and TRBJ1-5, with D perhaps matching TRBD1 (5 bases). The CDR3 is 14 residues long. Germline V gene data show CDR1 as LNHDA and CDR2 as SQIVND (reference sequence). Trimming removed 6 bases at V and 4 bases at J, with 13 bases between. CDR3 in amino acids: CASSNTGSNQPQHF. The CDR3, as DNA: TGTGCCAGTAGCAATACAGGTTCGAATCAGCCCCAGCATTTT.

The chain joins TRBV18 to TRBJ2-5; 7 nucleotides match TRBD1. Germline V gene lookup returns CDR1 KGHSH and CDR2 LQKENI. CDR3 length equals 13 residues. Trimming took 5 bases from V and 6 from J; bases not matched to a gene: 6. The CDR3 loop reads CASSSDRAKTQYF. DNA for the CDR3: TGTGCCAGCTCATCCGACAGGGCAAAGACCCAGTACTTC.

The chain couples TRBV3-1 (or the pseudogene TRBV3-2) to TRBJ2-3, with 9 bases matching TRBD2. The J segment lost 0 bases and the V segment lost 1 base, leaving 8 bases of the junction unmatched. The CDR3 is 18 residues long. CDR1 and CDR2 from the germline V gene are LGHDT and YNNKEL (reference sequence). DNA of the CDR3: TGTGCCAGCAGCCAAGGAGTAATAGGACTAGCGAGCACAGATACGCAGTATTTT. Its protein is CASSQGVIGLASTDTQYF.